This T cell receptor (beta chain) was captured by sequencing in a study of CD8 T cells in Susac syndrome. CD8+ and CD4+ T cells circulating in blood were sequenced for TCR beta. While serving as controls, healthy donors were matched for age and sex. Negative isolation yielded CD4+ and CD8+ T cells, and FACS enriched TEMRA cells. A quantity of roughly 0.5 to 1 ug RNA underwent reverse transcription using random hexamers. The amplification used immunoSEQ multiplex PCR on TCR beta CDR3; it spanned 54 Vbeta and 13 Jbeta. MiXCR, run by TCRdb on the immunoSEQ multiplex PCR reads, gives a single entry per CDR3 protein. The sample records 110,000 or so distinct CDR3 sequences, 94% being singletons. Trimming took off 4 bases at V and 5 bases at J, with 11 bases between the two ends. Germline V gene sequence: CDR1 SQVTM, CDR2 ANQGSEA. The CDR3 has 12 residues.

Sequenced: CD4+ T cells from PBMCs. The chain combines TRBV29-1 with TRBJ2-5; D perhaps matches TRBD2 (6 bases). This TCR derives from a human donor in good health. Here the CDR3 DNA reads TGCAGCGTTGTACAGGAGGGGGAGACCCAGTACTTC. Translated: CSVVQEGETQYF.